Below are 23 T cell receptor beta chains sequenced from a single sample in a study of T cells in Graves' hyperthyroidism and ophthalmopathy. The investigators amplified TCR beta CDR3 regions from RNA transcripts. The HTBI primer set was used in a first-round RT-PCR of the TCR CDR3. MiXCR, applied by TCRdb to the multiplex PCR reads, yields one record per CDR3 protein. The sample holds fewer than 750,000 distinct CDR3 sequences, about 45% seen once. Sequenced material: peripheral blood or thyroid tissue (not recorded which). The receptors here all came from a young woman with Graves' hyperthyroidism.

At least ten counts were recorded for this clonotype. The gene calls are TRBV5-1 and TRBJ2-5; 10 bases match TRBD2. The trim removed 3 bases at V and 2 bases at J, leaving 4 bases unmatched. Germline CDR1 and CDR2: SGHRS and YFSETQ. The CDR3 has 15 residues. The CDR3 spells CASSSLAGAQETQYF. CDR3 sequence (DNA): TGCGCCAGCAGCTCCCTAGCGGGAGCACAAGAGACCCAGTACTTC.

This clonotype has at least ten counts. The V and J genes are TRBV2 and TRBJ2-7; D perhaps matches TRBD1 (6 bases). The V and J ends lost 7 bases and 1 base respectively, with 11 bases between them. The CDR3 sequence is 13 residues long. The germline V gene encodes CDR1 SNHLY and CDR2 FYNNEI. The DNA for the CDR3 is TGTGCCAGCACTGGGGGCGGATCCTACGAGCAGTACTTC. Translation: CASTGGGSYEQYF.

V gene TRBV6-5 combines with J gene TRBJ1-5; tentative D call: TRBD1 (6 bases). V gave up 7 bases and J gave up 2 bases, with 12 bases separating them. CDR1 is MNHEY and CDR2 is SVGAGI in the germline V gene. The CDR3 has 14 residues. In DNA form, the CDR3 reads TGTGCCAGCACCCGAGAGGGGGGCAATCAGCCCCAGCATTTT. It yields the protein CASTREGGNQPQHF.

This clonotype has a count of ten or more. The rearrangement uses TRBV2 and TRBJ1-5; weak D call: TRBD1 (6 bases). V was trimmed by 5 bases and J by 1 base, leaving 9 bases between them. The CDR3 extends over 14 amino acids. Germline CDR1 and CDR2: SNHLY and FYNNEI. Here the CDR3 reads CASSSTGSNQPQHF. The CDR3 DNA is TGTGCCAGCAGTTCTACAGGGAGCAATCAGCCCCAGCATTTT.

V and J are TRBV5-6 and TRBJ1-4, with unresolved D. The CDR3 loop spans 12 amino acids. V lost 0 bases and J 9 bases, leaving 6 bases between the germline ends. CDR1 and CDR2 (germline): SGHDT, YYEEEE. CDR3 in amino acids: CASSLVRKKLFF. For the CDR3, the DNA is TGTGCCAGCAGCTTGGTTAGGAAAAAACTGTTTTTT.

CDR3 amino acids: CASSRLTSTDTQYF. As DNA, the CDR3 is TGTGCCAGCAGCCGATTAACTAGCACAGATACGCAGTATTTT. The chain employs TRBV7-6 and TRBJ2-3; D is unresolved. This CDR3 spans 14 amino acids. Per germline, CDR1 SGHVS and CDR2 FNYEAQ. V gave up 5 bases and J gave up 0 bases, with 9 bases separating them.

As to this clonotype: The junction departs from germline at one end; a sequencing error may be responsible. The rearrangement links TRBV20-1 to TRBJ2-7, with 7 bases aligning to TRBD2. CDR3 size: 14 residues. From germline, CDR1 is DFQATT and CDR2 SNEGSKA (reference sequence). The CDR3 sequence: CSASPAGLSHEQCF. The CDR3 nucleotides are TGCAGTGCTAGTCCAGCGGGGCTGTCCCACGAGCAGTGCTTC.

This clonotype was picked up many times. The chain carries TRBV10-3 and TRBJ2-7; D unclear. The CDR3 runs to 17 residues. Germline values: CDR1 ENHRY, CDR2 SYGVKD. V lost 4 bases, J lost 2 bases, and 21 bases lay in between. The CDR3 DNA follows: TGTGCCATCAGTGGAGACGAAACCACCCCACGAGCCTACGAGCAGTACTTC. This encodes CAISGDETTPRAYEQYF.

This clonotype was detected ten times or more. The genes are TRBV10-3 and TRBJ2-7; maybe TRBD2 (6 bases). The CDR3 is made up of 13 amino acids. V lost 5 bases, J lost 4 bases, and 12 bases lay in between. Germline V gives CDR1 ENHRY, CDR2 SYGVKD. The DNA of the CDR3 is TGTGCCATCAGTCAAGGGACTCTTTACGAGCAGTACTTC. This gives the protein CAISQGTLYEQYF.

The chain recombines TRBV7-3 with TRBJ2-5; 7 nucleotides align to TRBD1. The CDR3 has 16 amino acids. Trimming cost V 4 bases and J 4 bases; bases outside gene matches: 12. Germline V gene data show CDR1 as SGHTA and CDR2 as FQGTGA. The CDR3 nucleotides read TGTGCCAGCAGCTCGCAGGGGCAGGGGGTGGGAGAGACCCAGTACTTC. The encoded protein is CASSSQGQGVGETQYF.

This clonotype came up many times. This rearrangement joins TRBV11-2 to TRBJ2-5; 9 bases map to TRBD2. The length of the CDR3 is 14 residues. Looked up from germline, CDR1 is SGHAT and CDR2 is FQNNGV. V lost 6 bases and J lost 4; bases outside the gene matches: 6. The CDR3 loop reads CASRQAGGRETQYF. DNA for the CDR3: TGTGCCAGCAGGCAAGCGGGAGGAAGAGAGACCCAGTACTTC.

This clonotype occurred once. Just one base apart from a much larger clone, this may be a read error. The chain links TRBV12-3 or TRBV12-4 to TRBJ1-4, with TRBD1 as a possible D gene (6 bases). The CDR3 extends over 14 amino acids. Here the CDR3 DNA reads TGTACCAGCAGGAGAGGGGGGGCGAGGGAAAAACTGTTTTTT. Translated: CTSRRGGAREKLFF.

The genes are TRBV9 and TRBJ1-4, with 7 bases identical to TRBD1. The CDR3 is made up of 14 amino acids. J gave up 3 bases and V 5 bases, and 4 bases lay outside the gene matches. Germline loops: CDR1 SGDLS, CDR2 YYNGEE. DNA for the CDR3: TGTGCCAGCAGGTCCGGGACAGCTAATGAAAAACTGTTTTTT. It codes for CASRSGTANEKLFF.

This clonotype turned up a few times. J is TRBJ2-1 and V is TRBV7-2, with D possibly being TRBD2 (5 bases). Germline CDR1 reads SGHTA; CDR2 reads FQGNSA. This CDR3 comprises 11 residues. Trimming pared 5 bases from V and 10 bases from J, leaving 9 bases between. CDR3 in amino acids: CASSLEREQFF. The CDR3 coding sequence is TGTGCCAGCAGCCTCGAGCGGGAGCAGTTCTTC.

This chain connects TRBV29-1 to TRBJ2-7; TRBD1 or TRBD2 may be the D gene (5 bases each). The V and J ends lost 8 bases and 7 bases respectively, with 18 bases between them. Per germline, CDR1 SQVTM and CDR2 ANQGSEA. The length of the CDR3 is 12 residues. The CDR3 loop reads CSLSSGPGEQYF. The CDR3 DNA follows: TGCAGCTTATCCTCGGGACCTGGGGAGCAGTACTTC.

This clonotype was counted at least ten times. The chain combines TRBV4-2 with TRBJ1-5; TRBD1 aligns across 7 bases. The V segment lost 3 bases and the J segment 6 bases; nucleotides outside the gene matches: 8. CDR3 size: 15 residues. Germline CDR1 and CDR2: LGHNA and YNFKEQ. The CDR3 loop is CASSHDRVGSQPQHF. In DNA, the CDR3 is TGTGCCAGCAGCCATGACAGGGTAGGCTCTCAGCCCCAGCATTTT.

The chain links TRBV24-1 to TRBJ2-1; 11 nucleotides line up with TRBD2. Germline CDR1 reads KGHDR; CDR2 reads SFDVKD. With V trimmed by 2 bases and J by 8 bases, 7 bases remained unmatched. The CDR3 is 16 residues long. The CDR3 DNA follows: TGTGCCACCAGTGATTGGGCTAGCGGGAGGCGGCATGAGCAGTTCTTC. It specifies CATSDWASGRRHEQFF.

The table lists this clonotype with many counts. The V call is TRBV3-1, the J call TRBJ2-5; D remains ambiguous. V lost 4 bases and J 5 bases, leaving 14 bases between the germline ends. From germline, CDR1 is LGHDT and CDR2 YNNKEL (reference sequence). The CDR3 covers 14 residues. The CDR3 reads CASSPDTLGETQYF. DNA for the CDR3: TGTGCCAGCAGCCCTGACACGCTGGGTGAGACCCAGTACTTC.

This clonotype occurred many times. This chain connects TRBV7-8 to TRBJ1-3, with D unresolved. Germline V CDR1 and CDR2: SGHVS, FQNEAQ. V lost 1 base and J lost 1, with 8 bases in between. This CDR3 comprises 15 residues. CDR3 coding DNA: TGTGCCAGCAGCTTAGGAAGATCGTCTGGAAACACCATATATTTT. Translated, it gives CASSLGRSSGNTIYF.

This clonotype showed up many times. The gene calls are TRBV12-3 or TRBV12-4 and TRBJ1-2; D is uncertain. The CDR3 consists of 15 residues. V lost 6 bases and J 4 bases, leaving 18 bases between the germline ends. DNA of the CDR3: TGTGCCAGCAGCCTAAGAGGAGTCTGGGCCTATGGCTACACCTTC. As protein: CASSLRGVWAYGYTF.

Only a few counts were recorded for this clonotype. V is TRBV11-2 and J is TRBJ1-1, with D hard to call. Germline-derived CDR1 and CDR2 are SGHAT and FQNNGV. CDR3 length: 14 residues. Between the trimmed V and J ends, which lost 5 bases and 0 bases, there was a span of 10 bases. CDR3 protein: CASSQNPLNTEAFF. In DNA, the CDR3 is TGTGCCAGCAGCCAAAACCCTTTGAACACTGAAGCTTTCTTT.

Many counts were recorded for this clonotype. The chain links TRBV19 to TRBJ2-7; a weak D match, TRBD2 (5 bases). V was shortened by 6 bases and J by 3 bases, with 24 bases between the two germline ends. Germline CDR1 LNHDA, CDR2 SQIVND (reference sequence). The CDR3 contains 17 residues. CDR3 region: CASSPAGISFRDYEQYF. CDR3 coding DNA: TGTGCCAGTAGCCCGGCCGGGATCAGTTTCCGTGACTACGAGCAGTACTTC.

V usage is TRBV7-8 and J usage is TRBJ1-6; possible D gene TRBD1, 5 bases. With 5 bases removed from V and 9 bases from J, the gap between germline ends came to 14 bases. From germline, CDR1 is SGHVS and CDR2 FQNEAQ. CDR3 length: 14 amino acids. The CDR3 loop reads CASSIRGARSPLHF. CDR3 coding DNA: TGTGCCAGCAGCATCCGAGGGGCGCGTTCACCCCTCCACTTT.